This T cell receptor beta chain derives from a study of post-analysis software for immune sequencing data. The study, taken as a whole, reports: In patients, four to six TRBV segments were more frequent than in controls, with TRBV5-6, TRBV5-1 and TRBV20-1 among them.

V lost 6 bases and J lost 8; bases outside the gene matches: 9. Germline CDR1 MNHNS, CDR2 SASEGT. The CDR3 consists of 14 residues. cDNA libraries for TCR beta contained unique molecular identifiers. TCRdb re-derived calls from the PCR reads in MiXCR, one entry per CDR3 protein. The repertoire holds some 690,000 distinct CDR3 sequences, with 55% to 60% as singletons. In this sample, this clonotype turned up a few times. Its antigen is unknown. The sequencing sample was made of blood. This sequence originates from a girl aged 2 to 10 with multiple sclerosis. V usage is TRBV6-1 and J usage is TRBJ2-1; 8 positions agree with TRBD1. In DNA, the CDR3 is TGTGCCAGCAGGCAGGGGGCTAGACACGATGAGCAGTTCTTC. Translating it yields CASRQGARHDEQFF.